The present TCR beta chain was sequenced within a study of cytomegalovirus exposure and HLA in healthy donors. For the study at large: Among the approximately 370 donors who were genotyped, about 79% fell in the genetic ancestry cluster that is associated with self-reported Caucasian donors. General study points: Differences between HLA loci emerged in a later analysis of TCR association rates, with DRB1 most and HLA-C fewest.

The study ran its PCR with 60 Vbeta and 13 Jbeta primers. Original methodology: Later work found around 72 million unique TCR beta chains, with approximately 12 million shared. Data came from immunoSEQ multiplex PCR; TCRdb stores just in-frame clones and leaves some out. V and J calls and clone size come straight from that table; D and trimming were deduced from the DNA. This sample yields around 200,000 clones, of which around three quarters are seen a single time; 0.65% belongs to the top ten. Notes on this clone: Its specificity is unknown.

This CDR3 has 13 amino acids. The germline V gene encodes CDR1 SGHDN and CDR2 FVKESK. Deletions cut 3 bases from V and 7 bases from J, with 10 bases between. Sample: PBMCs. The TCR originated in a boy aged 5-17 years in good health and CMV-seronegative. The chain joins TRBV14 to TRBJ2-1, with D uncertain. In DNA form, the CDR3 reads TGTGCCAGCAGCCAGGCTGGCGGTAATGAGCAGTTCTTC. It specifies CASSQAGGNEQFF.